This paragraph reports one TCR beta chain. Its antigen is as yet unknown. This table comes from immunoSEQ multiplex PCR, and its TCRdb copy is limited to in-frame clones, with some not included. This sample has about 98,000 clones, with around 85% found just once. This specimen belongs to a study of OX40 agonist ivuxolimab in advanced cancers. Notes on the study in general: A proportion of nonresponders additionally exhibited low normalized T-cell clonal expansion.

CDR3 length: 15 amino acids. V dropped 7 bases and J dropped 0 bases, with 15 bases sitting between them. From germline, CDR1 is MNHEY and CDR2 SMNVEV (reference sequence). Source: CD4+ or CD8+ T cells sorted from blood, taken in a trial of the OX40 agonist ivuxolimab. The V and J genes are TRBV27 and TRBJ1-1, with no clear D. The TCR sequence derives from an adult with an advanced solid tumor such as melanoma, head and neck, liver or kidney cancer. The CDR3 DNA follows: TGTGCCAGCATTCCCAGGCCCGGGGTGAACACTGAAGCTTTCTTT. Its protein product is CASIPRPGVNTEAFF.